This record looks at one TCR beta chain sequence and its context. This clonotype was counted many times. What this receptor recognizes is not known. No much larger clonotype is one base removed from it; base qualities were not supplied. Libraries were built with 5' RACE. The reads were generated on a NextSeq 500. To correct for sequencing error and PCR bias, the TCR library protocol tagged individual cDNA molecules with unique molecular identifiers. TCR alpha and beta chains were both sequenced, and the abundances of alpha and beta sequences in each sample were closely correlated with each other. Under the source paper's analysis protocol: Decombinator V4 was used to annotate the V gene, J gene and CDR3 of the TCR sequences. Expanded TCRs were defined as changing significantly between any two time points under a Poisson model with p below 0.0001. TCR abundances were normalised to the total number of TCRs sequenced per sample and expressed as counts per million. MAIT TCRs were defined by TRAV1-2 paired with TRAJ12, TRAJ20 or TRAJ33, and iNKT TCRs by TRAV10 paired with TRAJ18. A search of VDJdb, accessed on 1 November 2021, was run for TCRs annotated to CMV, EBV and SARS-CoV-2, with TCRs annotated for multiple antigens excluded. The public reads were reprocessed in TCRdb via fastp at Q25 and MiXCR, keeping in-frame beta chains. Each CDR3 protein gets just one entry, which takes the most common genes and DNA from the rows behind it. TCRdb's processing, not the study's, gives the V and J calls here. Present in this sample are some 71,000 distinct CDR3 sequences, 10% of which were seen just once. Jointly, the top ten make up less than 20% of the sample.

A case-control design nested within a healthcare worker cohort in London, UK, was used, with weekly nasopharyngeal swab PCR tests and blood sampling performed. Healthcare workers were enrolled in the week of the UK lockdown, from 23 to 31 March 2020, and were followed every week for up to 16 weeks. This entry belongs to a study of early T cells in non-severe SARS-CoV-2 infection (dated by TCRdb to the early 2020s). Context from the whole study: Because TCR sequencing was done on bulk RNA from unsorted whole blood, the alpha and beta chains could not be paired. Study-level results and caveats: VDJdb matching was skewed toward anti-spike CD8 responses and likely underestimated virus-specific expansions, missing private and CD4 specificities.

The CDR3 spans 16 residues, from the cysteine through the phenylalanine. CDR3 DNA only is kept here, 48 bases in frame from base 1. CDR1 LNHDA and CDR2 SQIVND were looked up in the germline V gene (reference sequence). V is reduced by 3 bases and J by 12 bases, leaving a spacing of 27 bases between them. Source: whole blood, taken at baseline. Here the chain combines TRBV19 and TRBJ2-7; 6 matching bases give a weak D call of TRBD1. This receptor was identified in an adult who was a healthcare worker with PCR-confirmed SARS-CoV-2 infection or an uninfected control (not recorded which). The CDR3 protein: CASSMAPAETREGGYF. The nucleotide sequence is TGTGCCAGTAGTATGGCCCCAGCAGAAACGCGCGAAGGGGGGTACTTC.